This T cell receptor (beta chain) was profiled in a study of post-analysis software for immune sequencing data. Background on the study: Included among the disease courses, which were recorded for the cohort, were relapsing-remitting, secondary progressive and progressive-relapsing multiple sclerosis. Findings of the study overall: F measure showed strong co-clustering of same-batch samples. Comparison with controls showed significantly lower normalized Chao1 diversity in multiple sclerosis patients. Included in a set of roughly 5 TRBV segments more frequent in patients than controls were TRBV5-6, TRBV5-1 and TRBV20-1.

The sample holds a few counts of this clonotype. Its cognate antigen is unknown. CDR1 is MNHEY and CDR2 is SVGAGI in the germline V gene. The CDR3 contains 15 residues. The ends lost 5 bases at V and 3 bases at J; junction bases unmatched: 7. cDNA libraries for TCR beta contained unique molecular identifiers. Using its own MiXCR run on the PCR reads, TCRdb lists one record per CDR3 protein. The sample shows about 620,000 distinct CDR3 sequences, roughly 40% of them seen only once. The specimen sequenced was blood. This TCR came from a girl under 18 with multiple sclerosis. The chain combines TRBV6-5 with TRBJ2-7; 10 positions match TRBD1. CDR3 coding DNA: TGTGCCAGCAGTGCCGGACAGGGGGGAATCTACGAGCAGTACTTC. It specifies CASSAGQGGIYEQYF.